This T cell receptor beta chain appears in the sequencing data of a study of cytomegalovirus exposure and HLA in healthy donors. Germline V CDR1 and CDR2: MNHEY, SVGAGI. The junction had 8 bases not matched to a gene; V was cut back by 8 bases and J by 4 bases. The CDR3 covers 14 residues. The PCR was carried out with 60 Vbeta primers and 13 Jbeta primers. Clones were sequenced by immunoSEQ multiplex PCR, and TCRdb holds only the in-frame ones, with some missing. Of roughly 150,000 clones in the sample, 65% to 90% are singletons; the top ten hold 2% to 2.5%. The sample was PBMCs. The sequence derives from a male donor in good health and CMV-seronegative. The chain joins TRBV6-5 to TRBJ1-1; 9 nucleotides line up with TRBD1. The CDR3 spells CASVSGQGTTEAFF. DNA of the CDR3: TGTGCCAGCGTATCGGGACAGGGCACCACTGAAGCTTTCTTT.